This T cell receptor beta chain was identified during a study of beta chain features in type 1 diabetes. In the study overall: Taken together, all samples contributed fewer than 110 million examined sorted cells.

Findings and limits, study-wide: Sequencing from cDNA could over-represent high-TCR-expressing cells. PCR might preferentially amplify shorter templates, equally in patients and controls.

Expressed TCRB transcripts were sequenced after all isolated RNA was converted to cDNA. Clones were sequenced by immunoSEQ multiplex PCR, and TCRdb holds only the in-frame ones, with some missing. The table has about 360,000 clones, roughly 12% seen once. This clone was counted between two and nine times. Its antigen is unknown. Sorted CD4+ subsets: naive, central memory, regulatory, stem cell-like memory (CD45RO/CCR7/CD25/CD127/CD95/CD27 panel). Sequencing input: naive CD4+ T cells from blood. This TCR came from a man aged 18 to 30 in good health.

The CDR3 DNA follows: TGTGCCAGCAGCTTAACCCGGACAGGGGGAAGCTATGGCTACACCTTC. Amino acid sequence: CASSLTRTGGSYGYTF. This rearrangement joins TRBV11-2 to TRBJ1-2, with 10 bases matching TRBD1. CDR1 and CDR2 (germline): SGHAT, FQNNGV. With 2 bases clipped from V and 4 bases from J, the junction kept 7 bases outside the gene matches. CDR3 size: 16 residues.